This entry concerns a single TCR beta chain. The CDR3 consists of 14 residues. J lost 7 bases, V lost 8 bases, and 11 bases had no gene match. Per germline, CDR1 LNHDA and CDR2 SQIVND (reference sequence). Assay: immunoSEQ multiplex PCR; the TCRdb copy retains only in-frame clones and omits some. Among about 2.1 million clones listed, 93% were seen once. This entry comes from a study of shared clonotypes between healthy human individuals. CD8 cells classed as naive were CD45RO-negative and positively selected for CCR7, excluding terminally differentiated effector memory CD45RA+ cells. Input material: naive CD8+ T cells from PBMCs. The TCR originated in a man younger than 35 in good health. Some clones in this sample may be carry-over from other donors' samples. The gene calls are TRBV19 and TRBJ1-2; 9 bases are shared with TRBD1. CDR3 protein: CASSPGQGTFGYTF. The CDR3 DNA sequence: TGTGCCAGTTCTCCGGGACAGGGAACGTTTGGCTACACCTTC.